This is a list of T cell receptor beta chains from one sample in a study of OX40 agonist ivuxolimab in advanced cancers. Sequencing used immunoSEQ multiplex PCR; TCRdb keeps in-frame clones, though not all of them. The profile shows some 120,000 clones, just under 95% of them singletons. The sequencing used CD4+ or CD8+ T cells sorted from blood, collected in a trial of the OX40 agonist ivuxolimab. These receptors originate from an adult with an advanced solid tumor such as melanoma, head and neck, liver or kidney cancer. The CDR3 runs from the conserved cysteine through the conserved F or W. D genes are given only for firm matches. Not all rows give a size; the values are once, few, many and, for expanded clones, a class.

abundance: NA; v_gene: TRBV6-1; d_gene: NA; len: 16; j_gene: TRBJ2-7; CDR3aa: CASSEYGAGARYEQYF; CDR3nt: TGTGCCAGCAGTGAATACGGGGCGGGGGCTCGCTACGAGCAGTACTTC
abundance: NA; v_gene: TRBV28; d_gene: NA; len: 15; j_gene: TRBJ1-3; CDR3aa: CASRGEWTSGNTIYF; CDR3nt: TGTGCCAGCAGGGGGGAGTGGACCTCTGGAAACACCATATATTTT
abundance: once; v_gene: TRBV4-3; d_gene: NA; len: 14; j_gene: TRBJ2-4; CDR3aa: CASSGDLSSNIQYF; CDR3nt: TGCGCCAGCAGTGGGGACCTTTCCTCGAACATTCAGTACTTC
abundance: NA; v_gene: TRBV27; d_gene: NA; len: 13; j_gene: TRBJ2-5; CDR3aa: CASSPGIPETQYF; CDR3nt: TGTGCCAGCAGTCCAGGGATTCCAGAGACCCAGTACTTC
abundance: NA; v_gene: TRBV19; d_gene: NA; len: 11; j_gene: TRBJ2-2; CDR3aa: CASTNSGELFF; CDR3nt: TGTGCCAGTACCAATTCCGGGGAGCTGTTTTTT
abundance: few; v_gene: TRBV9; d_gene: TRBD1; len: 14; j_gene: TRBJ2-1; CDR3aa: CASSDRDSDNEQFF; CDR3nt: TGTGCCAGCAGCGACCGGGACAGTGACAATGAGCAGTTCTTC
abundance: NA; v_gene: TRBV11-2; d_gene: NA; len: 15; j_gene: TRBJ2-7; CDR3aa: CASSLEQAASYEQYF; CDR3nt: TGTGCCAGCAGCTTAGAACAGGCAGCCTCCTACGAGCAGTACTTC
abundance: once; v_gene: TRBV7-6; d_gene: NA; len: 15; j_gene: TRBJ1-4; CDR3aa: CASSLAGTTNEKLFF; CDR3nt: TGTGCCAGCAGCTTAGCCGGGACAACTAATGAAAAACTGTTTTTT
abundance: NA; v_gene: TRBV6-5; d_gene: NA; len: 13; j_gene: TRBJ1-3; CDR3aa: CASSYSRENTIYF; CDR3nt: TGTGCCAGCAGTTACAGTCGGGAAAACACCATATATTTT
abundance: NA; v_gene: TRBV27; d_gene: NA; len: 14; j_gene: TRBJ1-2; CDR3aa: CAIRRGLTDYGYTF; CDR3nt: TGTGCCATCAGGAGGGGCTTAACGGACTATGGCTACACCTTC
abundance: NA; v_gene: TRBV5-1; d_gene: TRBD1; len: 13; j_gene: TRBJ2-3; CDR3aa: CASITQGSDTQYF; CDR3nt: TGCGCCAGCATAACACAGGGGTCAGATACGCAGTATTTT
abundance: NA; v_gene: TRBV4-3; d_gene: TRBD2; len: 20; j_gene: TRBJ2-3; CDR3aa: CASSQAPGLAGGASTDTQYF; CDR3nt: TGCGCCAGCAGCCAAGCCCCCGGACTAGCGGGAGGGGCCAGCACAGATACGCAGTATTTT
abundance: NA; v_gene: TRBV6-5; d_gene: NA; len: 14; j_gene: TRBJ2-1; CDR3aa: CASSWHTGTNEQFF; CDR3nt: TGTGCCAGCAGCTGGCATACAGGGACCAATGAGCAGTTCTTC
abundance: NA; v_gene: TRBV7-9; d_gene: NA; len: 11; j_gene: TRBJ2-5; CDR3aa: CASSPDRPQYF; CDR3nt: TGTGCCAGCAGCCCAGACAGACCCCAGTACTTC
abundance: few; v_gene: TRBV6-6; d_gene: NA; len: 14; j_gene: TRBJ2-7; CDR3aa: CASFTTFPSYEQYF; CDR3nt: TGTGCCAGCTTCACCACATTCCCCTCCTACGAGCAGTACTTC
abundance: NA; v_gene: TRBV7-3; d_gene: TRBD2; len: 15; j_gene: TRBJ2-3; CDR3aa: CASSSGLAGTDTQYF; CDR3nt: TGTGCCAGCAGCTCCGGACTAGCGGGCACAGATACGCAGTATTTT
abundance: NA; v_gene: TRBV11-3; d_gene: NA; len: 15; j_gene: TRBJ1-1; CDR3aa: CASSFGGAQNTEAFF; CDR3nt: TGTGCCAGCAGCTTTGGGGGGGCACAGAACACTGAAGCTTTCTTT
abundance: few; v_gene: TRBV6-1; d_gene: NA; len: 13; j_gene: TRBJ2-7; CDR3aa: CAQLDSNTYEQYF; CDR3nt: TGTGCCCAGCTGGACTCAAATACCTACGAGCAGTACTTC
abundance: NA; v_gene: TRBV18; d_gene: TRBD1; len: 15; j_gene: TRBJ2-7; CDR3aa: CASSPATGGAYEQYF; CDR3nt: TGTGCCAGCTCACCGGCGACAGGGGGCGCGTACGAGCAGTACTTC
abundance: NA; v_gene: TRBV28; d_gene: TRBD1; len: 15; j_gene: TRBJ1-5; CDR3aa: CASRFTGGGNQPQHF; CDR3nt: TGTGCCAGCAGATTTACAGGGGGAGGCAATCAGCCCCAGCATTTT
abundance: NA; v_gene: TRBV21-1; d_gene: NA; len: 17; j_gene: TRBJ1-5; CDR3aa: CASRREQQVISNQPQHF; CDR3nt: TGTGCCAGCAGACGCGAACAACAGGTGATTAGCAATCAGCCCCAGCATTTT
abundance: NA; v_gene: TRBV11-2; d_gene: NA; len: 12; j_gene: TRBJ1-3; CDR3aa: CASSPAGNTIYF; CDR3nt: TGTGCCAGCAGCCCGGCTGGAAACACCATATATTTT
abundance: NA; v_gene: TRBV5-1; d_gene: TRBD1; len: 14; j_gene: TRBJ2-2; CDR3aa: CASSSNRGTGELFF; CDR3nt: TGCGCCAGCAGCTCCAACAGGGGAACCGGGGAGCTGTTTTTT
abundance: NA; v_gene: TRBV6-1; d_gene: TRBD1; len: 14; j_gene: TRBJ1-5; CDR3aa: CASSDRQGAWAQHF; CDR3nt: TGTGCCAGCAGTGATAGACAGGGGGCCTGGGCCCAGCATTTT
abundance: NA; v_gene: TRBV19; d_gene: TRBD1; len: 14; j_gene: TRBJ2-7; CDR3aa: CASRTGQGSYEQYF; CDR3nt: TGTGCCAGTAGGACTGGACAGGGCTCCTACGAGCAGTACTTC
abundance: NA; v_gene: TRBV28; d_gene: TRBD1; len: 14; j_gene: TRBJ2-1; CDR3aa: CASTAGTGYNEQFF; CDR3nt: TGTGCCAGCACCGCCGGGACAGGATACAATGAGCAGTTCTTC
abundance: NA; v_gene: TRBV13; d_gene: TRBD2; len: 15; j_gene: TRBJ2-7; CDR3aa: CASSPSGSRSYEQYF; CDR3nt: TGTGCCAGCAGCCCTAGCGGGAGTAGGTCCTACGAGCAGTACTTC
abundance: NA; v_gene: TRBV7-2; d_gene: NA; len: 12; j_gene: TRBJ1-2; CDR3aa: CASSLTGYGYTF; CDR3nt: TGTGCCAGCAGCCTCACAGGGTATGGCTACACCTTC
abundance: few; v_gene: TRBV5-6; d_gene: NA; len: 13; j_gene: TRBJ1-2; CDR3aa: CASSLRQGGGYTF; CDR3nt: TGTGCCAGCAGCTTGAGGCAGGGTGGCGGCTACACCTTC
abundance: NA; v_gene: TRBV7-3; d_gene: TRBD2; len: 19; j_gene: TRBJ2-5; CDR3aa: CASSAGLAGARLRGETQYF; CDR3nt: TGTGCCAGCAGCGCCGGACTAGCGGGAGCGCGGCTTCGTGGTGAGACCCAGTACTTC
abundance: NA; v_gene: TRBV21-1; d_gene: NA; len: 17; j_gene: TRBJ2-2; CDR3aa: CASSKETDRGNTGELFF; CDR3nt: TGTGCCAGCAGCAAAGAAACGGACAGGGGGAACACCGGGGAGCTGTTTTTT